This T cell receptor beta chain comes out of a study of response to subunit inactivated influenza vaccine. A few counts support this clonotype. Its antigen is not identified. Regarding the study as a whole: There was a suggestion from the authors that each seasonal influenza vaccination recruits few new T cells.

TCRdb re-called the RT-PCR reads with MiXCR, one entry per CDR3 protein. The sample comprises roughly 670,000 distinct CDR3 sequences, approximately 15% of which are singletons, and 7.6% rests with the top ten. The sequencing here drew on PBMCs from blood, taken around 15 days before vaccination. The sequence derives from a man in his fifties or sixties who received an inactivated influenza vaccine.

CDR3: CASSFGMAYQETQYF. CDR3 sequence (DNA): TGTGCCAGCAGTTTCGGTATGGCCTACCAAGAGACCCAGTACTTC. The chain couples TRBV27 to TRBJ2-5, with D unresolved. Trimming left V 3 bases short and J 0 bases short, with 11 bases between. CDR1 and CDR2 from the germline V gene are MNHEY and SMNVEV (reference sequence). There are 15 residues in the CDR3.